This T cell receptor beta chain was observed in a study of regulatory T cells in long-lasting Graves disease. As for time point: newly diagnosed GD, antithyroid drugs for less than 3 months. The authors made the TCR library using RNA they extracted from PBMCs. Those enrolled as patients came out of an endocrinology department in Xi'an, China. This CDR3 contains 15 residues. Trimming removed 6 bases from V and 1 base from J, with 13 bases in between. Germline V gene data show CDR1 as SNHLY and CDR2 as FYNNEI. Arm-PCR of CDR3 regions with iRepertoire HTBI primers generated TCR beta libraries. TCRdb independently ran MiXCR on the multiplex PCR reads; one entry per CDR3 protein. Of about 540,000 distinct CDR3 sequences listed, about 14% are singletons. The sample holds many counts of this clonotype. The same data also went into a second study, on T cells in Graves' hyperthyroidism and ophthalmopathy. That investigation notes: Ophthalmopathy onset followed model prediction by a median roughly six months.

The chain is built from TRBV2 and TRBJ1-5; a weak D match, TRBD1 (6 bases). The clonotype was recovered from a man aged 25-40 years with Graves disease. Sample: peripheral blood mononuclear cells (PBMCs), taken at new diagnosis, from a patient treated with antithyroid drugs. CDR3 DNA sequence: TGTGCCAGCAGCGGGACACTCCGAAGCAATCAGCCCCAGCATTTT. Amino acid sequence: CASSGTLRSNQPQHF.